The rows below give T cell receptor beta chains drawn from one sample of a study of shared clonotypes between healthy human individuals. TCRdb's copy holds only in-frame clones and misses some; the assay was immunoSEQ multiplex PCR. The repertoire holds hundreds of thousands of clones, with 92% as singletons. Specimen: naive CD8+ T cells sorted from blood. The receptors were gathered from a man aged 25 to 45 in good health. CDR3s include the opening cysteine and the closing phenylalanine or tryptophan. Fields, in order: V gene, J gene, D gene, clone size, CDR3 DNA, CDR3 protein. D genes are given only for firm matches. Some rows mark clone size as missing; the rest say once, few, many or name a class of expanded clone.

TRBV28	TRBJ2-1	TRBD2	NA	TGTGCCAGCAGCGGACCGGGACTAGCGGGAGTGTTAGGCTCCTACAATGAGCAGTTCTTC	CASSGPGLAGVLGSYNEQFF
TRBV27	TRBJ2-7	TRBD2	few	TGTGCCAGCAGCCTTACCGGGACTAGTGGTGCCGAGCAGTACTTC	CASSLTGTSGAEQYF
TRBV11-1	TRBJ2-7	NA	NA	TGTGCCAGCAGCCCTGCTGACAGCTACGAGCAGTACTTC	CASSPADSYEQYF
TRBV28	TRBJ1-4	NA	once	TGTGCCAGCAGTTTGGGGGAAGAAGGTCCAACTAATGAAAAACTGTTTTTT	CASSLGEEGPTNEKLFF
TRBV7-8	TRBJ2-2	TRBD1	NA	TGTGCCAGCAGCTTACATACACGGACAGGGGGCTCCGGGGAGCTGTTTTTT	CASSLHTRTGGSGELFF
TRBV10-2	TRBJ1-2	TRBD1	few	TGCGCCAGCTCCTGGACAGGGAAAAGCCTCTATGGCTACACCTTC	CASSWTGKSLYGYTF
TRBV10-3	TRBJ2-3	NA	NA	TGTGCCATCAGTGCAGGCGGGGCCCTAGGGGATATCACAGATACGCAGTATTTT	CAISAGGALGDITDTQYF
TRBV29-1	TRBJ2-1	NA	NA	TGCAGCGTTGAGGTGGCTTTCTACAATGAGCAGTTCTTC	CSVEVAFYNEQFF
TRBV7-9	TRBJ2-7	NA	NA	TGTGCCAGCAGCTTATCCTCTTTCGGTGAGCAGTACTTC	CASSLSSFGEQYF
TRBV6-5	TRBJ2-1	TRBD2	NA	TGTGCCAGCAGTTACCTCCCAAGCGGGGGTTACAATGAGCAGTTCTTC	CASSYLPSGGYNEQFF
TRBV9	TRBJ2-1	NA	NA	TGTGCCAGCAGCGTAGTAGGCGGAAACTCCTACAATGAGCAGTTCTTC	CASSVVGGNSYNEQFF
TRBV29-1	TRBJ2-7	NA	few	TGCAGCGTTGAAGATGTTGAAGGGGGGGATGAGCAGTACTTC	CSVEDVEGGDEQYF
TRBV6-1	TRBJ1-1	NA	NA	TGTGCCAGCTCTCACGGTACGAACACTGAAGCTTTCTTT	CASSHGTNTEAFF
TRBV9	TRBJ2-2	TRBD2	NA	TGTGCCAGCAGCGTAGAGGTAGCGGGAGTCACCGGGGAGCTGTTTTTT	CASSVEVAGVTGELFF
TRBV27	TRBJ2-7	NA	NA	TGTGCCAGCAGTTTAATTAGCTCCTACGAGCAGTACTTC	CASSLISSYEQYF
TRBV19	TRBJ2-1	NA	NA	TGTGCCAGTAGTATATTTGGGCTGATAGGAGGGGGAGATGAGCAGTTCTTC	CASSIFGLIGGGDEQFF
TRBV30	TRBJ2-2	NA	once	TGTGCCTGGAGAGCAAGATCGAACACCGGGGAGCTGTTTTTT	CAWRARSNTGELFF
TRBV12-5	TRBJ2-1	TRBD2	NA	TGTGCTAGTGGTCCCTTTCGACGCGGGAGCTCCTACAATGAGCAGTTCTTC	CASGPFRRGSSYNEQFF
TRBV9	TRBJ2-1	TRBD2	NA	TGTGCCAGCAGCTTAAGGACTAGCGGGAGTAATGAGCAGTTCTTC	CASSLRTSGSNEQFF
TRBV30	TRBJ2-1	TRBD2	NA	TGTGCCTGGACCACTAGCGGGAGTTTACAGTTCTTC	CAWTTSGSLQFF
TRBV7-3	TRBJ2-7	NA	NA	TGTGCCAGCAGCTTGGAGGGGAGCTCCTACGAGCAGTACTTC	CASSLEGSSYEQYF
TRBV7-9	TRBJ2-7	NA	NA	TGTGCCAGCAGCGGGGAGTTACGCCCCTACGAGCAGTACTTC	CASSGELRPYEQYF
TRBV5-1	TRBJ2-5	TRBD2	NA	TGCGCCAGCAGCTCATCAATCGTAGCGGGAGGGCCCGAAGAGACCCAGTACTTC	CASSSSIVAGGPEETQYF
TRBV9	TRBJ2-2	NA	NA	TGTGCCAGCAGCCGAGAGAACACCGGGGAGCTGTTTTTT	CASSRENTGELFF
TRBV9	TRBJ2-2	TRBD2	NA	TGTGCCAGCAGCGATGGACTAGCGGAGGTAAACACCGGGGAGCTGTTTTTT	CASSDGLAEVNTGELFF
TRBV27	TRBJ2-4	TRBD2	NA	TGTGCCAGCAGTCTCATTTATCCCACCGGGACTAGCGGGAGTCAACTCAAAAACATTCAGTACTTC	CASSLIYPTGTSGSQLKNIQYF
TRBV19	TRBJ2-3	TRBD2	few	TGTGCCAGTAGTATTAGCGGGAGTGACACAGATACGCAGTATTTT	CASSISGSDTDTQYF
TRBV5-6	TRBJ2-5	NA	once	TGTGCCAGCAGCTTGGCCGTTGAGACCCAGTACTTC	CASSLAVETQYF
TRBV7-9	TRBJ1-2	NA	once	TGTGCCAGCAGCTCGCCGGGAGAGAATGGCTACACCTTC	CASSSPGENGYTF
TRBV5-1	TRBJ1-1	TRBD1	NA	TGCGCCAGCAGCCCGGCGGGGACAGGGATCATGAACACTGAAGCTTTCTTT	CASSPAGTGIMNTEAFF
TRBV2	TRBJ1-5	NA	once	TGTGCCAGCAGTGAATTGGAACAGGAAAATCAGCCCCAGCATTTT	CASSELEQENQPQHF
TRBV5-6	TRBJ2-6	TRBD2	once	TGTGCCAGCAGCGGACTAGCGGGAGGGAAGAGCTCTGGGGCCAACGTCCTGACTTTC	CASSGLAGGKSSGANVLTF
TRBV27	TRBJ1-5	NA	few	TGTGCCAGCAGCCTTGGGCCCAATCAGCCCCAGCATTTT	CASSLGPNQPQHF
TRBV10-3	TRBJ2-1	NA	NA	TGTGCCATCAGCCTCGGGACCGAGCAGTTCTTC	CAISLGTEQFF
TRBV4-1	TRBJ1-3	NA	NA	TGCGCCAGCAGCCCCAAATCTGGAAACACCATATATTTT	CASSPKSGNTIYF
TRBV6-5	TRBJ2-7	TRBD2	once	TGTGCCAGCAGTTATTCCCCAGCGGGGTGGACCGAGCAGTACTTC	CASSYSPAGWTEQYF
TRBV18	TRBJ2-7	NA	NA	TGTGCCAGCTCTCCAGGGGGGGCGTCTCACTACGAGCAGTACTTC	CASSPGGASHYEQYF
TRBV19	TRBJ2-7	TRBD2	NA	TGTGCCAGTAGTTTTGGACTAGCGGGAGGCTACGAGCAGTACTTC	CASSFGLAGGYEQYF
TRBV2	TRBJ1-5	NA	NA	TGTGCCAGCTTAGGAACCGACAGACCCAATCAGCCCCAGCATTTT	CASLGTDRPNQPQHF
TRBV9	TRBJ2-7	NA	once	TGTGCCAGCAGCGTAGAGGGGGGACAGCCCTACGAGCAGTACTTC	CASSVEGGQPYEQYF
TRBV7-8	TRBJ2-2	TRBD2	NA	TGTGCCAGCAGCTTAGCTACTAGCGACGGAGGTCTCACCGGGGAGCTGTTTTTT	CASSLATSDGGLTGELFF
TRBV6-5	TRBJ2-2	NA	NA	TGTGCCAGCAGTTACGGGGCAGGCCTGGGCCCCGGGGAGCTGTTTTTT	CASSYGAGLGPGELFF